A single sample is the source of the 9 T cell receptor beta chains below, sequenced in a study of blood T cells in healthy people across ages. A second 7 to 11 cycle PCR used barcoded and J-beta primers. TCRdb re-derived calls from the 5' RACE reads in MiXCR, one entry per CDR3 protein. The sample has roughly 1.5 million distinct CDR3 sequences, roughly 43% seen once. What was sequenced was blood. Source of these receptors: a woman younger than 30 in good health.

With respect to this clonotype: One end of the junction varies from germline; a read error may be responsible. The genes are TRBV30 and TRBJ1-1, with TRBD1 as a possible D gene (6 bases). This CDR3 spans 13 amino acids. The germline CDR1 and CDR2 sequences are GTSNPN and SVGIG (reference sequence). In DNA form, the CDR3 reads TGTGCCTGGAACTCCGGGGGCGCCGCTGAGGCTTTCTTT. Amino acids: CAWNSGGAAEAFF.

The CDR3: CAWKQNTEAFF. Here the CDR3 DNA reads TGTGCCTGGAAGCAGAACACTGAAGCTTTCTTT. The chain uses TRBV30 and TRBJ1-1; D unclear. In germline, CDR1 is GTSNPN, CDR2 SVGIG (reference sequence). The CDR3 spans 11 residues. The V end lost 4 bases, the J end lost 1 base, and 4 bases lay between the germline ends.

V usage is TRBV5-4 and J usage is TRBJ2-5; TRBD1 aligns across 7 bases. After removal of 5 bases from V and 2 bases from J, the junction contained 9 bases not matched to a gene. CDR3 length: 15 residues. Germline V gene sequence: CDR1 SGHNT, CDR2 YYREEE (reference sequence). The CDR3 nucleotides are TGTGCCAGCAGGAGACACAACAGGGGACAAGAGACCCAGTACTTC. Translation: CASRRHNRGQETQYF.

The rearrangement joins TRBV7-9 to TRBJ2-5, with a weak D call TRBD2 (5 bases). The germline V gene encodes CDR1 SEHNR and CDR2 FQNEAQ (reference sequence). V was cut by 2 bases and J by 11 bases, with 18 bases left in between. The CDR3 runs to 14 residues. As DNA, the CDR3 is TGTGCCAGCAGCTTACCGAGGGTCAACAATGAGCAGTACTTC. The encoded protein is CASSLPRVNNEQYF.

The chain recombines TRBV20-1 with TRBJ1-6, with D maybe TRBD1 (5 bases). V shed 8 bases and J shed 0 bases, with 26 bases lying between them. The germline V gene encodes CDR1 DFQATT and CDR2 SNEGSKA (reference sequence). This CDR3 is built from 19 residues. The CDR3 region has the DNA TGCAGTCCGAGGCCGGGACGGAGGGAGCCGAGCTCCTATAATTCACCCCTCCACTTT. The encoded protein is CSPRPGRREPSSYNSPLHF.

This chain uses TRBV10-3 with TRBJ1-3; D is perhaps TRBD1 (6 bases). V dropped 6 bases and J dropped 5 bases, with 14 bases sitting between them. This CDR3 has 14 amino acids. CDR1 and CDR2 from the germline V gene are ENHRY and SYGVKD. The CDR3 loop reads CAIRRGGQRNTIYF. The DNA of the CDR3 is TGTGCCATCAGGAGGGGGGGGCAGCGAAACACCATATATTTT.

The rearrangement links TRBV4-2 to TRBJ2-3; D gene ambiguous. V shed 2 bases and J shed 5 bases, with 11 bases lying between them. Per germline, CDR1 LGHNA and CDR2 YNFKEQ. This CDR3 contains 14 residues. CDR3 residues: CASSQLLGEDTQYF. For the CDR3, the DNA is TGTGCCAGCAGCCAACTACTGGGTGAAGATACGCAGTATTTT.

This clonotype was detected a few times. The chain carries TRBV9 and TRBJ2-5; no definite D call. V lost 0 bases and J 5 bases, leaving 8 bases between the germline ends. This CDR3 is 13 amino acids long. Germline V gives CDR1 SGDLS, CDR2 YYNGEE. Here the CDR3 reads CASSVDKRETQYF. For the CDR3, the DNA is TGTGCCAGCAGCGTAGACAAAAGGGAGACCCAGTACTTC. Full variable domain (rest looked up from reference TRBV9 and TRBJ2-5): DSGVTQTPKHLITATGQRVTLRCSPRSGDLSVYWYQQSLDQGLQFLIQYYNGEERAKGNILERFSAQQFPDLHSELNLSSLELGDSALYFCASSVDKRETQYFGPGTRLLVL.

This clonotype appeared a few times. The chain combines TRBV5-1 with TRBJ2-3; 7 bases are a match to TRBD2. CDR1 is SGHRS and CDR2 is YFSETQ in the germline V gene. The CDR3 runs 15 residues. The V segment lost 7 bases and the J segment 0 bases; nucleotides outside the gene matches: 8. CDR3 region: CASGLGSGSTDTQYF. The CDR3 coding sequence is TGCGCCAGCGGACTAGGAAGCGGGAGCACAGATACGCAGTATTTT. Complete variable domain (other parts from reference TRBV5-1 and TRBJ2-3): KAGVTQTPRYLIKTRGQQVTLSCSPISGHRSVSWYQQTPGQGLQFLFEYFSETQRNKGNFPGRFSGRQFSNSRSEMNVSTLELGDSALYLCASGLGSGSTDTQYFGPGTRLTVL.